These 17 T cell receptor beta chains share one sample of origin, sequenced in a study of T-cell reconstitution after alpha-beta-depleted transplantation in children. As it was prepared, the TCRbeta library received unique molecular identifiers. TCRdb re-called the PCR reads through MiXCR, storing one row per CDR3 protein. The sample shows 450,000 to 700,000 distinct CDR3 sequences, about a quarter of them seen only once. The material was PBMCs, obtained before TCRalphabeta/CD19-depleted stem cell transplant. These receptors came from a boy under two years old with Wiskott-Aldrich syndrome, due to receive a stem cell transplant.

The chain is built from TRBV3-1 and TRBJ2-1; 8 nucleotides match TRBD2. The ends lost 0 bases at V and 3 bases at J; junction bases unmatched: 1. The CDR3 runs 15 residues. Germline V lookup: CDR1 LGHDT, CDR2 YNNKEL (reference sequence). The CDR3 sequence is CASSQDGTSYNEQFF. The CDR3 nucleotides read TGTGCCAGCAGCCAAGATGGGACTAGCTACAATGAGCAGTTCTTC.

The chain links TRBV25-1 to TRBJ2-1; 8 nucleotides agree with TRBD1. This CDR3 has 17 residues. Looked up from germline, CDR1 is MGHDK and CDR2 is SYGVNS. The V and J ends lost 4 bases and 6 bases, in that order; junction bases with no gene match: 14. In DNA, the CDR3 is TGTGCCAGCAGTGGGTTCACTAGGGACAGGCTAACCAATGAGCAGTTCTTC. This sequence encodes CASSGFTRDRLTNEQFF.

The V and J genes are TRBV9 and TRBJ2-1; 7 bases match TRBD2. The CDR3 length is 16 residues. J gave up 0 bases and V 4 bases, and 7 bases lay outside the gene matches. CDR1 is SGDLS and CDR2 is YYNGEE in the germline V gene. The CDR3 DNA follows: TGTGCCAGCAGCTCTTTAGGGAGGGCCTCCTACAATGAGCAGTTCTTC. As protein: CASSSLGRASYNEQFF. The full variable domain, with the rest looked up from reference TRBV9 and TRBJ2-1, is DSGVTQTPKHLITATGQRVTLRCSPRSGDLSVYWYQQSLDQGLQFLIQYYNGEERAKGNILERFSAQQFPDLHSELNLSSLELGDSALYFCASSSLGRASYNEQFFGPGTRLTVL.

The CDR3, as DNA: TGTGCCAGCAGTTCGGCGGGACTAGCGGCCTACGAGCAGTACTTC. Encoded protein: CASSSAGLAAYEQYF. The chain joins TRBV27 to TRBJ2-7; 11 bases match TRBD2. With V trimmed by 4 bases and J by 2 bases, 4 bases remained unmatched. The CDR3 is made up of 15 amino acids. Germline CDR1 MNHEY, CDR2 SMNVEV (reference sequence).

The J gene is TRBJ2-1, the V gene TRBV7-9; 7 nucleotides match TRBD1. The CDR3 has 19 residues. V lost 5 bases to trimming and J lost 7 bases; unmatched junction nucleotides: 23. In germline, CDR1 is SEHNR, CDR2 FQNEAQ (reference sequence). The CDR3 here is CASSPLGGSIQGLRNEQFF. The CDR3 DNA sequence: TGTGCCAGCAGCCCCCTAGGTGGGAGCATACAGGGGCTTAGGAATGAGCAGTTCTTC.

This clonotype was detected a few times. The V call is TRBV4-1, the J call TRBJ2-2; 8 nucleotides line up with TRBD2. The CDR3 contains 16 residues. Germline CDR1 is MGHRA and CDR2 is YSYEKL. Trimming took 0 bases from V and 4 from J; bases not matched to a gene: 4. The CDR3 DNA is TGCGCCAGCAGCCAAGAAGCGGGAGCAGGCACCGGGGAGCTGTTTTTT. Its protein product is CASSQEAGAGTGELFF.

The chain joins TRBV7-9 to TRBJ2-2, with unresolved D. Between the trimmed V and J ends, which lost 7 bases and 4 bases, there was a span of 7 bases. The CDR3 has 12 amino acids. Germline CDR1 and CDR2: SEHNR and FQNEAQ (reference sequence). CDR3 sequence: CASTWSTGELFF. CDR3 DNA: TGTGCCAGCACCTGGAGCACCGGGGAGCTGTTTTTT.

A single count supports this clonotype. CDR3 sequence: CASSRGLAASYNEQFF. CDR3 nucleotide sequence: TGTGCCAGCAGCCGAGGACTAGCAGCGTCCTACAATGAGCAGTTCTTC. V gene TRBV7-7 combines with J gene TRBJ2-1; TRBD2 agrees at 8 bases. V trimming: 5 bases; J trimming: 1 base; junction bases outside the gene matches: 7. The CDR3 is 16 amino acids. Germline V gene lookup returns CDR1 SSHAT and CDR2 FNYEAQ (reference sequence).

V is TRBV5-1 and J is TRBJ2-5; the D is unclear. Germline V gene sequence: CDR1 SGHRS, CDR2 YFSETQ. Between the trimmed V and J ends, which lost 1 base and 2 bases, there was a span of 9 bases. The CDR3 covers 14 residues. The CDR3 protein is CASSLFTPQETQYF. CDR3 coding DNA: TGCGCCAGCAGCTTGTTCACTCCGCAAGAGACCCAGTACTTC.

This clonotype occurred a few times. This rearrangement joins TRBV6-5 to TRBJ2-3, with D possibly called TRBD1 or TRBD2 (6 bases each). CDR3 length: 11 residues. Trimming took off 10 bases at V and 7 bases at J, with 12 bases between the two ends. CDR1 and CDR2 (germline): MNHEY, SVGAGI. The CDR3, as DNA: TGTGCCACCAGGAGGGGGAATACGCAGTATTTT. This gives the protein CATRRGNTQYF.

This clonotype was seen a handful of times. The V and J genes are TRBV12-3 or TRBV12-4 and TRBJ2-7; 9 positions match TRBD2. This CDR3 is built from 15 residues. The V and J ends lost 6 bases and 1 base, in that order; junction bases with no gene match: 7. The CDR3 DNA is TGTGCCAGCAGCCTCGGGACTAGCTGGTCCTACGAGCAGTACTTC. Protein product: CASSLGTSWSYEQYF.

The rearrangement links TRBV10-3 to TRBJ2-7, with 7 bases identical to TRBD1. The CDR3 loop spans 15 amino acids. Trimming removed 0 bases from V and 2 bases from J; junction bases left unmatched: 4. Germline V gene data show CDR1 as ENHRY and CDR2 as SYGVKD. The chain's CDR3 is CAISESGDRAYEQYF. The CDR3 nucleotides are TGTGCCATCAGTGAGTCGGGGGACAGAGCCTACGAGCAGTACTTC.

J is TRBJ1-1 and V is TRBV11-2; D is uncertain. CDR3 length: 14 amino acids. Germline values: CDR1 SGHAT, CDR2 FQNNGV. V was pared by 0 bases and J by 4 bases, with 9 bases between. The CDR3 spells CASSLEPQSTEAFF. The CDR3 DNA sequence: TGTGCCAGCAGCTTAGAACCCCAGAGCACTGAAGCTTTCTTT.

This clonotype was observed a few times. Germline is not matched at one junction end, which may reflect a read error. The CDR3 nucleotides read TGTGCCAGCAGCTTAGGGACGCCTGGAAACACCATATATTTT. Its translation: CASSLGTPGNTIYF. The chain carries TRBV5-1 and TRBJ1-3; possible D gene TRBD1, 5 bases. Germline-derived CDR1 and CDR2 are SGHRS and YFSETQ. CDR3 length equals 14 residues.

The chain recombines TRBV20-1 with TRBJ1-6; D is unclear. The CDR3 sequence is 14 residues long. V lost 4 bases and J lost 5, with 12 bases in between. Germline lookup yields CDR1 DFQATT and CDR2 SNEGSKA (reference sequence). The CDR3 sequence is CSATAPGDNSPLHF. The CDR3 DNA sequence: TGCAGTGCTACGGCCCCCGGGGATAATTCACCCCTCCACTTT.

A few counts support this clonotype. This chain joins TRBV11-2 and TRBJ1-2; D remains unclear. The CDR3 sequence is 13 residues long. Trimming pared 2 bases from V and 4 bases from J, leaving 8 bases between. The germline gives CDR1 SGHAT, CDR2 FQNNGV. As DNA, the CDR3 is TGTGCCAGCAGCTTAAGGCGCTTCTATGGCTACACCTTC. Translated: CASSLRRFYGYTF.

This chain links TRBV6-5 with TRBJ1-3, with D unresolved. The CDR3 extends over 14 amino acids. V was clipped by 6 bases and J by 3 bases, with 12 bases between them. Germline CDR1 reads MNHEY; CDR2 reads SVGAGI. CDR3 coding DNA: TGTGCCAGCAGACCCGGGAGATTTGGAAACACCATATATTTT. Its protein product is CASRPGRFGNTIYF.